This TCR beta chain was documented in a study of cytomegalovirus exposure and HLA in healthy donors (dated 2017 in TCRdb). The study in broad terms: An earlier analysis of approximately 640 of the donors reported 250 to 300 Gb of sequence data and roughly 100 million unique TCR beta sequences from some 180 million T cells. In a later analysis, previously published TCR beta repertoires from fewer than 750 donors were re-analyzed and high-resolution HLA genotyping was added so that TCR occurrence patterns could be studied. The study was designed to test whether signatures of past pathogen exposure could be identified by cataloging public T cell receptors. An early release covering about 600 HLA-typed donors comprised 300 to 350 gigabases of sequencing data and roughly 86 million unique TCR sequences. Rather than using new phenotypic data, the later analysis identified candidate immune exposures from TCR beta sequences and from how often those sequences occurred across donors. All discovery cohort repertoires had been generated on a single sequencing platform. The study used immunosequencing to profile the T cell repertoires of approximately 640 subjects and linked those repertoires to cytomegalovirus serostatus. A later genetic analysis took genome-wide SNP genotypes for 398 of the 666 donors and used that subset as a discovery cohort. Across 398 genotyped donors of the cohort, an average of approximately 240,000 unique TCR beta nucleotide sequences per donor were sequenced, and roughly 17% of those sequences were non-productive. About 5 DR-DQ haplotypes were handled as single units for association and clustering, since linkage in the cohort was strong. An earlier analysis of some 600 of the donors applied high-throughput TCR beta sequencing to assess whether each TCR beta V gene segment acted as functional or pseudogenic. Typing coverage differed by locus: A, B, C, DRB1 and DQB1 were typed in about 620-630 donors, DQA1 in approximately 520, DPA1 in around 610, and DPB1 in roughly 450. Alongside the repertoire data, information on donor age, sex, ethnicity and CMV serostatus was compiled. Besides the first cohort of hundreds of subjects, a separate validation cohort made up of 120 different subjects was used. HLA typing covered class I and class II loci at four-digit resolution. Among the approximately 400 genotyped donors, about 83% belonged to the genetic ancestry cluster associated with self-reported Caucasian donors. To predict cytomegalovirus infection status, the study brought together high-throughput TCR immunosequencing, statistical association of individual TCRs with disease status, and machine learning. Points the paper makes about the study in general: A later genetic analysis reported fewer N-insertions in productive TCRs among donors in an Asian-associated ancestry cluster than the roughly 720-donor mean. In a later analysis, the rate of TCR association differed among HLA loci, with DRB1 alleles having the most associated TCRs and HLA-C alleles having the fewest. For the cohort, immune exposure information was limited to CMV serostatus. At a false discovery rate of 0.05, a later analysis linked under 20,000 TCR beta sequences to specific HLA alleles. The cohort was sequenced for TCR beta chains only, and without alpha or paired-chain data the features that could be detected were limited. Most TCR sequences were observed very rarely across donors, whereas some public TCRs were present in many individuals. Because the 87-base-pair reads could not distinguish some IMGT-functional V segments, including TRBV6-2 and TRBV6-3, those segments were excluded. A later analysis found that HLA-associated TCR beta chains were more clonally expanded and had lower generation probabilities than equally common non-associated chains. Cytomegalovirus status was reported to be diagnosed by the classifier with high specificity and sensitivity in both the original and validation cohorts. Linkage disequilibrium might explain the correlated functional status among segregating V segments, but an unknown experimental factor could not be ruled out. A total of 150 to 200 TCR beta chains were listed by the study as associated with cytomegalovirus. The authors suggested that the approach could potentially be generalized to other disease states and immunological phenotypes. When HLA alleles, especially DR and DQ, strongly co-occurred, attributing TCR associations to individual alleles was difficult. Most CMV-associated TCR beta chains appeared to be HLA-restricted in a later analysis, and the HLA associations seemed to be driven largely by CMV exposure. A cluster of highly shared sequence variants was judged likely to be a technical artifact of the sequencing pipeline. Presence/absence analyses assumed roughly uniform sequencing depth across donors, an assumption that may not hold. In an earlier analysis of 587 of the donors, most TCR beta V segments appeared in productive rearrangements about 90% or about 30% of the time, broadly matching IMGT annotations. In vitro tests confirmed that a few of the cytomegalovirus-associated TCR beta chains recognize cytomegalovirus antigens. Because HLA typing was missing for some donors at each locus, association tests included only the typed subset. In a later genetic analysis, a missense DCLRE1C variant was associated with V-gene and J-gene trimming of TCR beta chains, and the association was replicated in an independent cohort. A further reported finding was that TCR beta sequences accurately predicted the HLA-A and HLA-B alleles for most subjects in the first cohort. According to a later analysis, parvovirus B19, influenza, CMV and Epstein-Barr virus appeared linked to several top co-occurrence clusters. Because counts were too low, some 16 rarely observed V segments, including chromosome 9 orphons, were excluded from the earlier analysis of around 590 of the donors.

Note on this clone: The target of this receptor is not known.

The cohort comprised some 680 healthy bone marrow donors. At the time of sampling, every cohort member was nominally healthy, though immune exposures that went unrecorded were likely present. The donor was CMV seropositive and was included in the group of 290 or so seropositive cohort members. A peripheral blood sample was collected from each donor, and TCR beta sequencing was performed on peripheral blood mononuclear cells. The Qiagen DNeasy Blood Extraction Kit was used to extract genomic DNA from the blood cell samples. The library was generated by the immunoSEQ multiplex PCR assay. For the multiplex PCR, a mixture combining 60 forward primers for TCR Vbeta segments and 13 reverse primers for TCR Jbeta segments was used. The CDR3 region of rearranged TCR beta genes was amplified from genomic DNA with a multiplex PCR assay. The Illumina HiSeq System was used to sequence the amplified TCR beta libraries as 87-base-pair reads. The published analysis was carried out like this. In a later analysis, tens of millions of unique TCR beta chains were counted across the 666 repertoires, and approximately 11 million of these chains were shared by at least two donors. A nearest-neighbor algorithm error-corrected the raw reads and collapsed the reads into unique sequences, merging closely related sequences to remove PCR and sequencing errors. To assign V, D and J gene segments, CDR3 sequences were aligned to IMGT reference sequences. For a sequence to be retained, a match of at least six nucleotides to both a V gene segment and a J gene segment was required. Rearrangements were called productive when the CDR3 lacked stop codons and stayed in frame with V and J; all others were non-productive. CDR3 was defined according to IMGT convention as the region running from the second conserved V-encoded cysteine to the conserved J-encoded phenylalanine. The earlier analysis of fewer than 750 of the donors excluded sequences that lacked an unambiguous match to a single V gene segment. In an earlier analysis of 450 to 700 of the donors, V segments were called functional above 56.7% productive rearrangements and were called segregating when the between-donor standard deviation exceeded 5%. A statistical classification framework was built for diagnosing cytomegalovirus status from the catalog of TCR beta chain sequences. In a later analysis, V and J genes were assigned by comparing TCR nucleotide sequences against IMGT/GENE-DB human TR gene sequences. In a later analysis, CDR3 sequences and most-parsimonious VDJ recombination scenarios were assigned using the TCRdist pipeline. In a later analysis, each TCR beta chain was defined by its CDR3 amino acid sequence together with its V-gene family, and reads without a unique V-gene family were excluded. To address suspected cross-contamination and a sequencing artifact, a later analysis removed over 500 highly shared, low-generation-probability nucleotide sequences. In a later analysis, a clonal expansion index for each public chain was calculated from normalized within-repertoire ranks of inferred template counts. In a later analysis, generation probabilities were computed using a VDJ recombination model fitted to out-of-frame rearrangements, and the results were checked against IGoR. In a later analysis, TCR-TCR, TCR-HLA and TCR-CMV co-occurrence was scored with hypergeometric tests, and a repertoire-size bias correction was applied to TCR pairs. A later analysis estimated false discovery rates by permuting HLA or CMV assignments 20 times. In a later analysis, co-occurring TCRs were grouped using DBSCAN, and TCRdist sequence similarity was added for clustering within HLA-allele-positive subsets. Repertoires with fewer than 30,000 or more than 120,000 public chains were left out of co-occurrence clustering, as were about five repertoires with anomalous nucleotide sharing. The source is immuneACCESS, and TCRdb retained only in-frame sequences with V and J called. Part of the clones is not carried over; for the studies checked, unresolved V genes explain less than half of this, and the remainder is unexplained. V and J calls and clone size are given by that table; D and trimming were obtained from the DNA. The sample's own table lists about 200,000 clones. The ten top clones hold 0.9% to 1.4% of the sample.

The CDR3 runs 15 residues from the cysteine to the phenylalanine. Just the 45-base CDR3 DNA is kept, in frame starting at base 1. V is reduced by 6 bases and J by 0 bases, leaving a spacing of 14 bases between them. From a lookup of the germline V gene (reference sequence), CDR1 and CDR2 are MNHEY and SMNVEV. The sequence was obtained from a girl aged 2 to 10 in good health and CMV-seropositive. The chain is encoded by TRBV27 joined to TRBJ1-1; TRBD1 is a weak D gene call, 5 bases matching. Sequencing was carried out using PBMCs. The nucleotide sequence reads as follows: TGTGCCAGCAGCCGGGGGGGATCCATGAACACTGAAGCTTTCTTT. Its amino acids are CASSRGGSMNTEAFF.